These 17 T cell receptor beta chains came from one sample sequenced in a study of cytomegalovirus exposure and HLA in healthy donors. 13 Jbeta primers and 60 Vbeta primers were used for the PCR. Measured with immunoSEQ multiplex PCR; TCRdb has only the in-frame clones, and not every one. The table records around 150,000 clones, about 86% of them present only once. Sequenced material: PBMCs. The receptors come from a man aged 40-50 years in good health and CMV-seropositive.

The V and J genes are TRBV19 and TRBJ1-4, with 9 bases aligning to TRBD1. V gave up 7 bases and J gave up 7 bases; unmatched junction bases: 7. The V gene's germline CDR1 is LNHDA and CDR2 SQIVND (reference sequence). The CDR3 spans 14 residues. The CDR3 DNA reads TGTGCCAGTAAGAGGGACAGGGCGCCTGAAAAACTGTTTTTT. Protein: CASKRDRAPEKLFF. Drawing the rest from reference TRBV19 and TRBJ1-4, the complete variable domain is DGGITQSPKYLFRKEGQNVTLSCEQNLNHDAMYWYRQDPGQGLRLIYYSQIVNDFQKGDIAEGYSVSREKKESFPLTVTSAQKNPTAFYLCASKRDRAPEKLFFGSGTQLSVL.

This chain joins TRBV7-6 and TRBJ2-7, with a weak D call TRBD2 (7 bases). This CDR3 is built from 15 residues. Germline CDR1 and CDR2: SGHVS and FNYEAQ. Deletions cut 5 bases from V and 5 bases from J, with 19 bases between. The CDR3 sequence is CASSRRRGGPHEQYF. CDR3 in DNA: TGTGCCAGCAGCCGGAGGAGGGGGGGCCCCCACGAGCAGTACTTC.

This chain uses TRBV6-5 with TRBJ2-5; D possibly corresponds to TRBD1 (6 bases). CDR3 size: 13 residues. Between the trimmed V and J ends, which lost 6 bases and 5 bases, there was a span of 13 bases. Germline assignment: CDR1 MNHEY and CDR2 SVGAGI. The CDR3 sequence: CASRPGVRETQYF. The DNA for the CDR3 is TGTGCCAGCAGGCCAGGGGTTAGGGAGACCCAGTACTTC.

The rearrangement joins TRBV25-1 to TRBJ1-2, with TRBD1 matching 8 bases. From germline, CDR1 is MGHDK and CDR2 SYGVNS. The CDR3 sequence is 12 residues long. The trim removed 5 bases at V and 10 bases at J, leaving 6 bases unmatched. CDR3 sequence reads: CASSRQGRHYTF. DNA for the CDR3: TGTGCCAGCAGTCGACAGGGGCGCCACTACACCTTC.

This clone came up once. This sequence joins TRBV19 and TRBJ1-2; the match to TRBD1 covers 7 bases. Germline V gene lookup returns CDR1 LNHDA and CDR2 SQIVND (reference sequence). This CDR3 spans 13 amino acids. Unmatched junction bases numbered 7, after V lost 5 bases and J lost 7 bases. CDR3 in DNA: TGTGCCAGTAGTGAACAGGGGATGAGTGGCTACACCTTC. Protein product: CASSEQGMSGYTF.

This clone was found once. This rearrangement joins TRBV7-9 to TRBJ1-1; D remains unclear. The germline V gene encodes CDR1 SEHNR and CDR2 FQNEAQ (reference sequence). This CDR3 has 18 residues. V shed 5 bases and J shed 6 bases, with 28 bases lying between them. Here the CDR3 reads CASSPLLVKEGETAEAFF. The CDR3 bases are TGTGCCAGCAGCCCGCTTTTGGTGAAGGAGGGTGAGACCGCTGAAGCTTTCTTT. The full variable domain, its missing parts supplied by reference TRBV7-9 and TRBJ1-1, is DTGVSQNPRHKITKRGQNVTFRCDPISEHNRLYWYRQTLGQGPEFLTYFQNEAQLEKSRLLSDRFSAERPKGSFSTLEIQRTEQGDSAMYLCASSPLLVKEGETAEAFFGQGTRLTVV.

Remarks on this clone: A junction end diverges from the germline sequence, so it may reflect a read error. The sample holds other DNA sequences that translate to the same CDR3. This rearrangement joins TRBV10-1 to TRBJ2-7; D gene ambiguous. Germline-derived CDR1 and CDR2 are WNHNN and SYGVQD (reference sequence). The CDR3 loop spans 13 amino acids. The CDR3 nucleotides are TGCGCCAGCAGTGAATCCGACTCCCACGAGCAGTACTTC. Translating gives CASSESDSHEQYF.

This clone was seen only a few times. The chain recombines TRBV28 with TRBJ1-1; D remains ambiguous. Trimming removed 9 bases from V and 11 bases from J, with 16 bases in between. From germline, CDR1 is MDHEN and CDR2 SYDVKM. The CDR3 covers 11 residues. CDR3 in DNA: TGTGCCAGTGCCCTTGGGGAGGTTGCTTTCTTT. Residues: CASALGEVAFF.

The V gene is TRBV13, the J gene TRBJ2-1, with 13 nucleotides matching TRBD2. This CDR3 spans 17 amino acids. CDR1 is PRHDT and CDR2 is FYEKMQ in the germline V gene (reference sequence). The ends lost 8 bases at V and 4 bases at J; junction bases unmatched: 11. CDR3 sequence: CASFPVQGLAGYNEQFF. CDR3 in DNA: TGTGCCAGCTTCCCTGTACAGGGACTAGCGGGGTACAATGAGCAGTTCTTC. The variable domain in full, with the rest retrieved from reference TRBV13 and TRBJ2-1, is AAGVIQSPRHLIKEKRETATLKCYPIPRHDTVYWYQQGPGQDPQFLISFYEKMQSDKGSIPDRFSAQQFSDYHSELNMSSLELGDSALYFCASFPVQGLAGYNEQFFGPGTRLTVL.

The chain recombines TRBV30 with TRBJ2-2; TRBD1 might be the D (5 bases). Germline CDR1 and CDR2: GTSNPN and SVGIG (reference sequence). There are 13 residues in the CDR3. V shed 6 bases and J shed 0 bases, with 8 bases lying between them. Written as DNA, the CDR3 is TGTGCCTGCCGGACACCGAACACCGGGGAGCTGTTTTTT. This codes for CACRTPNTGELFF.

The rearrangement uses TRBV9 and TRBJ1-2; unclear D gene. This CDR3 region has 13 residues. CDR1 and CDR2 (germline): SGDLS, YYNGEE. Trimming left V 1 base short and J 5 bases short, with 9 bases between. The CDR3 here is CASSVSPGYGYTF. In DNA, the CDR3 is TGTGCCAGCAGCGTATCCCCGGGGTATGGCTACACCTTC.

This chain uses TRBV5-1 with TRBJ2-5, with 7 bases identical to TRBD2. V trimming: 5 bases; J trimming: 3 bases; junction bases outside the gene matches: 10. CDR1 and CDR2 from the germline V gene are SGHRS and YFSETQ. The CDR3 consists of 15 residues. The CDR3 bases are TGCGCCAGCAGGCCCACGGGAGGACTAAAAGAGACCCAGTACTTC. Protein product: CASRPTGGLKETQYF. Drawing the rest from reference TRBV5-1 and TRBJ2-5, the complete variable domain is KAGVTQTPRYLIKTRGQQVTLSCSPISGHRSVSWYQQTPGQGLQFLFEYFSETQRNKGNFPGRFSGRQFSNSRSEMNVSTLELGDSALYLCASRPTGGLKETQYFGPGTRLLVL.

The V gene is TRBV5-1, the J gene TRBJ1-6; the match to TRBD1 covers 7 bases. The CDR3 length is 17 residues. Germline CDR1 and CDR2: SGHRS and YFSETQ. V was pared by 3 bases and J by 6 bases, with 12 bases of the junction left unmatched. CDR3 protein: CASSSGGSRGANSPLHF. CDR3 coding DNA: TGCGCCAGCAGCTCCGGAGGTTCCAGGGGGGCTAATTCACCCCTCCACTTT.

The chain carries TRBV7-9 and TRBJ2-1; TRBD2 matches 11 bases. Trimming removed 5 bases from V and 12 bases from J; junction bases left unmatched: 9. Germline CDR1 SEHNR, CDR2 FQNEAQ (reference sequence). This CDR3 has 14 residues. CDR3 residues: CASSTTSGESGQFF. CDR3 in DNA: TGTGCCAGCAGCACGACTAGCGGGGAAAGTGGGCAGTTCTTC.

V and J are TRBV5-1 and TRBJ1-2; a weak D match, TRBD1 (6 bases). Germline V gene data show CDR1 as SGHRS and CDR2 as YFSETQ. This CDR3 has 13 amino acids. V lost 0 bases and J 8 bases, leaving 11 bases between the germline ends. The CDR3: CASSLGGGRGYTF. CDR3 bases: TGCGCCAGCAGCTTGGGAGGGGGTCGAGGCTACACCTTC.

A few counts support this clone. The chain carries TRBV9 and TRBJ2-2; D is possibly TRBD2 (5 bases). The CDR3 extends over 13 amino acids. Per germline, CDR1 SGDLS and CDR2 YYNGEE. Trimming took 3 bases from V and 7 from J, leaving 10 bases between them. The DNA for the CDR3 is TGTGCCAGCAGCGCGCAGCGGCTCGGGGAGCTGTTTTTT. It is translated as CASSAQRLGELFF.

The chain links TRBV2 to TRBJ1-5, with 7 nucleotides matching TRBD1. The V and J ends lost 4 bases and 0 bases, in that order; junction bases with no gene match: 6. CDR1 SNHLY and CDR2 FYNNEI come from the germline V gene. CDR3 length: 16 residues. CDR3 nucleotides: TGTGCCAGCAGTGCGACAGGGCTGGGTAGCAATCAGCCCCAGCATTTT. Protein sequence: CASSATGLGSNQPQHF.